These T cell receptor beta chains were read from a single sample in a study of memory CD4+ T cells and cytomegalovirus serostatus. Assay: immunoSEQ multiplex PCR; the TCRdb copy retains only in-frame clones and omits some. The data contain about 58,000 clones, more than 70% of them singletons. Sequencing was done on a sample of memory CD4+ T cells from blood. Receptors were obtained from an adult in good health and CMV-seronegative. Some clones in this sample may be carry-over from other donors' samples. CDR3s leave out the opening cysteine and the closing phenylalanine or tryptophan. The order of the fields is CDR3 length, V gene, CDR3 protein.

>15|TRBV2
ASSEAFTGGEGNIQY
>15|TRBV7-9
ASSLRALAGTTDTQY
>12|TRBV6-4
ASRESINTGELF
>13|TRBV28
ASRQSKIANEKLF
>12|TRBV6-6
ASIRGGPNQPQH
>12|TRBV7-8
ASSLGTRDSPLH
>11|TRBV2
ASSQTGVHEQY
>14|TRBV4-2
ASSRGTSGGENIQY
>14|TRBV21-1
ASSAGDAGNSYEQY
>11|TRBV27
ASSLRGVGVQY
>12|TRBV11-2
ASSLNRNTGELF
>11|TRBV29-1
SVLIRQGGTQY
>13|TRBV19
ASSIPSGGGGAQY
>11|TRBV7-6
ASSFGLVYEQY
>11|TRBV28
ASSLPGLETQY
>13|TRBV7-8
ASSPTGRSDNEQF
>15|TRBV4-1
ASSQADRGMGNSPLH
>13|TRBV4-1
ASSQEPLRANEQF
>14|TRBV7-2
ASSLRGRASTDTQY
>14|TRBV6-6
ASRDPGTAANYGYT
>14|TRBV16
ASSQSPDSRTDTQY
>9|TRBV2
ASSELRGKF
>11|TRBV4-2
ASSPREDAEAF
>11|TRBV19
ASEQGPGYGYT
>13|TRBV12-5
ASGFMTGPAGELF
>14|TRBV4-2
ASSQVGGMNTGELF
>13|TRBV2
ASSPRQGLGGELF
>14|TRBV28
ASRPRGGSRTGELF
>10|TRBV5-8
ASSLVPRKAF
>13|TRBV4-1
ASSLTTREVYGYT
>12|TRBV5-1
ASSGGTIPGELF
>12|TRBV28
ASSKTGSRMAQH
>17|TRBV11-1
ASSSRQGGLGSGANVLT
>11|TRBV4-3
ASSRGAGYGYT
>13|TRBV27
ASSLLAGSGQPQH
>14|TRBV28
ASSGTSGGLADTQY
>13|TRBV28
ASSFKQIVNTEAF
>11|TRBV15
ATSRNRGDEQY
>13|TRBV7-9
ASSLEAGRGTEAF
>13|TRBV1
TSSQDPAGGYEQY
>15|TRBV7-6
ASSTPGQANPKNIQY
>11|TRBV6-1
ASSADRSNEQF
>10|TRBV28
ASSLQAYEQY
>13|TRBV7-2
ASSFWTATVGEQY
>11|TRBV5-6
ASSLSGANVLT
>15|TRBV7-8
ASSAPDRVSYNSPLH
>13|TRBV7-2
ASSFKAGAENIQY
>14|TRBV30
AWSDNHRGTGTEAF
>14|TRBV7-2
ASSNPPGTNLNEQF
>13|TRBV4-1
ASSQGLPGANVLT
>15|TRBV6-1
ASSEARGQSSGNTIY